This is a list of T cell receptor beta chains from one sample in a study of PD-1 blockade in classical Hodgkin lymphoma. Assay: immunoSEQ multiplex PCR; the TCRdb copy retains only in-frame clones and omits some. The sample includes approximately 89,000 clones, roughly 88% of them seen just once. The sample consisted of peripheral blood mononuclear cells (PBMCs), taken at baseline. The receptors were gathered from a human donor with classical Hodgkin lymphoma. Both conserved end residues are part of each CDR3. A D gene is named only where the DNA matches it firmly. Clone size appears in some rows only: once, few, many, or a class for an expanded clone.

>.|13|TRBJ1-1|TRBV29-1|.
TGCAGCGTTGTCGGGGCTATGAACACTGAAGCTTTCTTT
CSVVGAMNTEAFF
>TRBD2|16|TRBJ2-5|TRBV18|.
TGTGCCAGCTCCCCTTTGAGCGGGAGTTTTCAAGAGACCCAGTACTTC
CASSPLSGSFQETQYF
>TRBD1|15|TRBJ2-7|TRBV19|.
TGTGCCAGTAGTTCCCACCGGGACAGCCCCTACGAGCAGTACTTC
CASSSHRDSPYEQYF
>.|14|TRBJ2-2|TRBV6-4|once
TGTGCCAGCAGTGACAGGGGCAACACCGGGGAGCTGTTTTTT
CASSDRGNTGELFF
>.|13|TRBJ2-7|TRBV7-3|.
TGTGCCAGCAGCTTAACGTCGGGGAGCGAGCAGTACTTC
CASSLTSGSEQYF
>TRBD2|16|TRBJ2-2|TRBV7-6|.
TGTGCCAGCGTTCCGGGACTAGCGACGAACACCGGGGAGCTGTTTTTT
CASVPGLATNTGELFF
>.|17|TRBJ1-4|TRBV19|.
TGTGCCAGTAGTATAATTCCGGGGGCAGCAACTAATGAAAAACTGTTTTTT
CASSIIPGAATNEKLFF
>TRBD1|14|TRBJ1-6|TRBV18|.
TGTGCCAGCTCACCTGGACAGGGAAATTCACCCCTCCACTTT
CASSPGQGNSPLHF
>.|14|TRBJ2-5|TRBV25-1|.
TGTGCCAGCAGTGATTCGCTGACTCAAGAGACCCAGTACTTC
CASSDSLTQETQYF
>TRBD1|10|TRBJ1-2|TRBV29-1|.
TGCAGCGTCGACAGGGATGGCTACACCTTC
CSVDRDGYTF
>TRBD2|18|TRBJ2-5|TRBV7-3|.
TGTGCCAGCAGCTTAGGGGAGTCTAGCGGGAGAGTGCAAGAGACCCAGTACTTC
CASSLGESSGRVQETQYF
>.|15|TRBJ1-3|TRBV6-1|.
TGTGCCAGCAGTGAAGGCCTCCCCTCTGGAAACACCATATATTTT
CASSEGLPSGNTIYF
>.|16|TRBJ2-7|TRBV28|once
TGTGCCAGCAGCCCCCCCGGGGGGCGGATCTCCTACGAGCAGTACTTC
CASSPPGGRISYEQYF
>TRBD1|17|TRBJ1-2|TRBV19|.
TGTGCCAGTAGTATATCGCTGGGACAGGGCCTTAACTATGGCTACACCTTC
CASSISLGQGLNYGYTF
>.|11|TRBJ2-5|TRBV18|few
TGTGCCAGCTCACCCCAAGAGACCCAGTACTTC
CASSPQETQYF
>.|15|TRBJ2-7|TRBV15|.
TGTGCCACCAGCAGCCTACAGGGACCCTCGGGCGAGCAGTACTTC
CATSSLQGPSGEQYF
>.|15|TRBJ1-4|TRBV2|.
TGTGCCAGCAGTGATAACAGGGCCTCGGGGGAAAAACTGTTTTTT
CASSDNRASGEKLFF
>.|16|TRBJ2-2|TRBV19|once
TGTGCCAGTAGCTTATTGAATATGCCAAACACCGGGGAGCTGTTTTTT
CASSLLNMPNTGELFF
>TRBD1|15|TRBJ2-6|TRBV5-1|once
TGCGCCAGCAGCCCCACAGGGGCTGGGGCCAACGTCCTGACTTTC
CASSPTGAGANVLTF
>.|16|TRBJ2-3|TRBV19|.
TGTGCCAGTAGTCCCCGCGGCAGGGGGGTCACAGATACGCAGTATTTT
CASSPRGRGVTDTQYF
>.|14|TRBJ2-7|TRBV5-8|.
TGTGCCAGCAGCTTGTACGTGACGAACTACGAGCAGTACTTC
CASSLYVTNYEQYF
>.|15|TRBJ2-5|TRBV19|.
TGTGCCAGTAGTACCAGACAGGGGAGGGGAGAGACCCAGTACTTC
CASSTRQGRGETQYF
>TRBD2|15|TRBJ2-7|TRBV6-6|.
TGTGCCAGCAGTAGCTTAGCGGGACGGGCCTACGAGCAGTACTTC
CASSSLAGRAYEQYF
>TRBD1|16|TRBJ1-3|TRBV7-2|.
TGTGCCAGCAGCTTAGCCCAGACAGGGGCAGGAAACACCATATATTTT
CASSLAQTGAGNTIYF
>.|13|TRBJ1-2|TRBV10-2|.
TGCGCCAGCAGTGACGTCAGCAACTATGGCTACACCTTC
CASSDVSNYGYTF
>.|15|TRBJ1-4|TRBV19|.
TGTGCCAGTAGCCCCATCGAAGCAACTAATGAAAAACTGTTTTTT
CASSPIEATNEKLFF
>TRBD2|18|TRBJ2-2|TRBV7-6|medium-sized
TGTGCCAGCAGCCCTAACCTCGCTAGCGGGAGTGGCACCGGGGAGCTGTTTTTT
CASSPNLASGSGTGELFF
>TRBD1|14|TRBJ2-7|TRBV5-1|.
TGCGCCAGCAGCTGGGACAGGGATAACTACGAGCAGTACTTC
CASSWDRDNYEQYF
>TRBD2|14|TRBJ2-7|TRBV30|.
TGTGCCTGGAGGTGGACTAGCGGCTCCTACGAGCAGTACTTC
CAWRWTSGSYEQYF
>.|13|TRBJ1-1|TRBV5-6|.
TGTGCCAGCAGCTTTCAAGCGAACACTGAAGCTTTCTTT
CASSFQANTEAFF
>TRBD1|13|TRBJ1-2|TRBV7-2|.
TGTGCCAGCAGCCAGACAGGGTTCGATGGCTACACCTTC
CASSQTGFDGYTF
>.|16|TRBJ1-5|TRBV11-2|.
TGTGCCAGCAGCCCACTTCAAGGATCCCACATTAAACCCCAGCATTTT
CASSPLQGSHIKPQHF
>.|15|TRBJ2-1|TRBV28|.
TGTGCCAGCAGTGTCGCGGGGAATTCAAACAATGAGCAGTTCTTC
CASSVAGNSNNEQFF
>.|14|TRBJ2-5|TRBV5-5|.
TGTGCCAGCAGGGGGGGCCCTCGGCAAGAGACCCAGTACTTC
CASRGGPRQETQYF
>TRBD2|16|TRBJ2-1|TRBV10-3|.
TGTGCCATCAGCGGGACTAGCGGGCCCTGGGGAAGTGAGCAGTTCTTC
CAISGTSGPWGSEQFF
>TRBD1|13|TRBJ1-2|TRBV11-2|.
TGTGCCAGCAGCCGGGACAGGCTCTATGGCTACACCTTC
CASSRDRLYGYTF
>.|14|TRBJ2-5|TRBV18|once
TGTGCCAGCTCACCTGGGGGAGCGCGCGAGACCCAGTACTTC
CASSPGGARETQYF
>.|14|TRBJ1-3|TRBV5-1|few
TGCGCCAGCAGCTTAACTGGACAGCGAAACACCATATATTTT
CASSLTGQRNTIYF
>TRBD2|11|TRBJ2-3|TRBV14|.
TGTGCCAGCAGCCAGACTAGCTTGCAGTATTTT
CASSQTSLQYF
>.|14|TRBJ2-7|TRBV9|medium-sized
TGTGCCAGCAGCGTAGGTGGCGGCACCTACGAGCAGTACTTC
CASSVGGGTYEQYF
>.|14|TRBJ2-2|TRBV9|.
TGTGCCAGCAGCGTAGGCTGGGACACCGGGGAGCCGTTTTTT
CASSVGWDTGEPFF
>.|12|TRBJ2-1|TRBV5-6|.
TGTGCCAGCAGCTTTGCGAGCGGTGAGCAGTTCTTC
CASSFASGEQFF
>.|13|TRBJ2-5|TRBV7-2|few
TGTGCCAGCAGCTTAGCGGCGCGAGAGACCCAGTACTTC
CASSLAARETQYF
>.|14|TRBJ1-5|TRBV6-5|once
TGTGCCAGCAAACAGGACTGGAGCAATCAGCCCCAGCATTTT
CASKQDWSNQPQHF
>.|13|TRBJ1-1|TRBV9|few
TGTGCCAGCACGCGGGGGGTGAACACTGAAGCTTTCTTT
CASTRGVNTEAFF
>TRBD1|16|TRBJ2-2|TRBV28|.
TGTGCCAGCAGTCCACCGGGGACAGGTGGAACCGGGGAGCTGTTTTTT
CASSPPGTGGTGELFF
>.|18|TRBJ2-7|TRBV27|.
TGTGCCAGCAGTTTAGAGGTAGCGCTGACTTTTAGCTCCTACGAGCAGTACTTC
CASSLEVALTFSSYEQYF